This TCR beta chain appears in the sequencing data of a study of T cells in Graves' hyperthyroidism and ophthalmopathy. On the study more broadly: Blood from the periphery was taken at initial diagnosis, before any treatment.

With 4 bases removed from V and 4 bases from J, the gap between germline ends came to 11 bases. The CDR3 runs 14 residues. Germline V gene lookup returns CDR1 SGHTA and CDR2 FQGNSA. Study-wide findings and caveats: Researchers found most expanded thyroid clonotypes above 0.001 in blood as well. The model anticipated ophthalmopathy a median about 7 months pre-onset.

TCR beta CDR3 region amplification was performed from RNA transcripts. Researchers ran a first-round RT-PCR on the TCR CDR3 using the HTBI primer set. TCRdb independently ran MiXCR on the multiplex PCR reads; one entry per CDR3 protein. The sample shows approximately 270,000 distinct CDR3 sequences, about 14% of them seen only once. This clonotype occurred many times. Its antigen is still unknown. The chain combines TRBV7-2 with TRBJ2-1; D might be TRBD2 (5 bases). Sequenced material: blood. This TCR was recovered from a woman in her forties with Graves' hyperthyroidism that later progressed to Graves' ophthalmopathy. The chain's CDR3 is CASSSSGVYNEQFF. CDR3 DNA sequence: TGTGCCAGCAGCTCGTCCGGGGTATACAATGAGCAGTTCTTC.